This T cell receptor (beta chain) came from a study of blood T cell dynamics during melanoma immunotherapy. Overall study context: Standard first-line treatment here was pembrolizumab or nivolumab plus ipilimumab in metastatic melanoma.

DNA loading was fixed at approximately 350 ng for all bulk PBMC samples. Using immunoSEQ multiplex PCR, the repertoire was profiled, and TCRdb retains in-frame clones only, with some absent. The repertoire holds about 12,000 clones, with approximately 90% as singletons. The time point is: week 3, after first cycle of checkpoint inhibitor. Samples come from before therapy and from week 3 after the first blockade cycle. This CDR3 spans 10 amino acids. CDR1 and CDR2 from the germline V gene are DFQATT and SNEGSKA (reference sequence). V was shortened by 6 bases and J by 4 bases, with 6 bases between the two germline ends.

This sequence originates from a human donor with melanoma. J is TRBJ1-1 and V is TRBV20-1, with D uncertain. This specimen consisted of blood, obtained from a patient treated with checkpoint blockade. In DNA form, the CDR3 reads TGCAGTGCCCATGTCACTGAAGCTTTCTTT. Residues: CSAHVTEAFF.